The rows below give T cell receptor beta chains drawn from one sample of a study of blood T cells in healthy people across ages. TCRdb itself ran the 5' RACE reads through MiXCR, one entry per CDR3 protein. Of about 640,000 distinct CDR3 sequences detected, approximately 40% appear once; the ten largest clones hold about 32%. Sequencing was done on a sample of blood. The origin of the receptors is an elderly man in good health. Each CDR3 is given with its conserved first and last residue. The D gene is left open where the match is weak. Some rows have no size entry. The others give once, few or many, or a class for an expanded clone.

clone size | J gene | V gene | D gene | CDR3 protein | CDR3 DNA
. | TRBJ1-6 | TRBV4-3 | . | CASSQDLDYNSPLHF | TGCGCCAGCAGCCAAGATCTGGATTATAATTCACCCCTCCACTTT
. | TRBJ2-7 | TRBV20-1 | TRBD2 | CSAGLARYEQYF | TGCAGTGCAGGACTAGCGAGATACGAGCAGTACTTC
. | TRBJ2-2 | TRBV7-2 | TRBD2 | CASSSQAGGVTGELFF | TGTGCCAGCAGCTCTCAAGCGGGAGGCGTCACCGGGGAGCTGTTTTTT
. | TRBJ2-3 | TRBV3-1 | TRBD2 | CASSKSGGAVTDTQYF | TGTGCCAGCAGCAAAAGCGGGGGGGCCGTTACAGATACGCAGTATTTT
. | TRBJ1-2 | TRBV6-2/TRBV6-3 | . | CASSYSSRDYGYTF | TGTGCCAGCAGTTACTCATCCAGGGACTATGGCTACACCTTC
. | TRBJ1-1 | TRBV4-3 | . | CASSQDRRIGTEAFF | TGCGCCAGCAGCCAAGACAGAAGGATTGGCACTGAAGCTTTCTTT
. | TRBJ2-3 | TRBV5-1 | TRBD2 | CASSSGTSGGAGDTQYF | TGCGCCAGCAGTTCCGGGACTAGCGGGGGGGCCGGGGATACGCAGTATTTT
. | TRBJ1-5 | TRBV12-3/TRBV12-4 | . | CASSGDQYQPQHF | TGTGCCAGCAGTGGGGATCAGTATCAGCCCCAGCATTTT
. | TRBJ2-1 | TRBV5-1 | . | CAGSPKGIPYNEQFF | TGCGCCGGCAGCCCTAAGGGTATCCCCTACAATGAGCAGTTCTTC
few | TRBJ2-3 | TRBV7-9 | TRBD2 | CASSPIRPGLGSDTQYF | TGTGCCAGCAGCCCTATACGACCAGGACTAGGATCAGATACGCAGTATTTT
. | TRBJ1-1 | TRBV30 | . | CAWSSEPRVNTEAFF | TGTGCCTGGAGTTCAGAACCCCGCGTGAACACTGAAGCTTTCTTT
. | TRBJ2-1 | TRBV3-1 | TRBD2 | CASSRTSGTNEQFF | TGTGCCAGCAGCCGGACTAGCGGAACGAATGAGCAGTTCTTC
few | TRBJ1-5 | TRBV20-1 | . | CSAQRAQDNQPQHF | TGCAGTGCTCAGAGGGCACAGGACAATCAGCCCCAGCATTTT
. | TRBJ1-2 | TRBV6-2/TRBV6-3 | . | CASSYLPGLTNYGYTF | TGTGCCAGCAGTTACTTACCGGGACTAACTAACTATGGCTACACCTTC
. | TRBJ2-1 | TRBV3-1 | TRBD2 | CASSQEVLAGNEQFF | TGTGCCAGCAGCCAAGAAGTACTAGCGGGAAATGAGCAGTTCTTC
. | TRBJ2-3 | TRBV6-2/TRBV6-3 | TRBD2 | CASSHPTSAGTDTQYF | TGTGCCAGCAGTCACCCGACTAGCGCCGGCACAGATACGCAGTATTTT
many | TRBJ2-3 | TRBV7-3 | TRBD2 | CASSLVFSGGSTDTQYF | TGTGCCAGCAGCTTAGTTTTTAGCGGGGGAAGCACAGATACGCAGTATTTT
. | TRBJ2-7 | TRBV5-1 | TRBD1 | CASSSDRAAYNEQYF | TGCGCCAGCAGCTCTGACAGGGCGGCCTACAATGAGCAGTACTTC
. | TRBJ2-3 | TRBV14 | . | CASSQPLGGKSTDTQYF | TGTGCCAGCAGCCAACCCCTTGGGGGGAAAAGCACAGATACGCAGTATTTT
. | TRBJ2-1 | TRBV3-1 | TRBD2 | CASRRTSGGANEQFF | TGTGCCAGCAGGCGGACTAGCGGGGGGGCAAATGAGCAGTTCTTC
. | TRBJ1-2 | TRBV5-4 | . | CAGSPSGDYGYTF | TGTGCCGGCAGCCCCTCAGGGGACTATGGCTACACCTTC
few | TRBJ2-3 | TRBV20-1 | TRBD2 | CSARDFTSGGETQYF | TGCAGTGCTAGAGATTTTACTAGCGGGGGGGAAACGCAGTATTTT
few | TRBJ2-3 | TRBV6-2/TRBV6-3 | . | CASSSRTTDTQYF | TGTGCCAGCAGCTCCCGGACCACAGATACGCAGTATTTT
once | TRBJ1-2 | TRBV5-1 | TRBD1 | CASRTGTGTPTGYTF | TGCGCCAGCAGGACCGGGACAGGGACCCCAACTGGCTACACCTTC
many | TRBJ2-1 | TRBV29-1 | . | CSVYPYNEQFF | TGCAGCGTTTACCCTTACAATGAGCAGTTCTTC
many | TRBJ2-3 | TRBV29-1 | . | CSVGTDTQYF | TGCAGTGTTGGCACAGATACGCAGTATTTT
few | TRBJ2-6 | TRBV6-2/TRBV6-3 | . | CASSYSSPGANVLTF | TGTGCCAGCAGTTACTCGTCGCCTGGGGCCAACGTCCTGACTTTC
few | TRBJ2-7 | TRBV6-1 | TRBD1 | CASSRPPGTDPTRAYEQYF | TGTGCCAGCAGTCGCCCCCCCGGGACAGATCCGACCCGCGCCTACGAGCAGTACTTC
few | TRBJ2-7 | TRBV29-1 | . | CSVETADYEQYF | TGCAGCGTTGAAACAGCGGACTACGAGCAGTACTTC
. | TRBJ1-2 | TRBV4-2 | . | CASSQAQTQRNYGYTF | TGTGCCAGCAGCCAAGCACAGACACAGCGAAACTATGGCTACACCTTC
. | TRBJ2-1 | TRBV5-1 | . | CASSSDPAAEQFF | TGCGCCAGCAGCTCGGACCCGGCCGCCGAGCAGTTCTTC
few | TRBJ1-6 | TRBV4-3 | TRBD1 | CASSQHITGTANNSPLHF | TGCGCCAGCAGCCAGCATATAACAGGGACAGCCAATAATTCACCCCTCCACTTT
. | TRBJ2-3 | TRBV6-5 | TRBD2 | CASSRSGDGTDTQYF | TGTGCCAGCAGTCGGAGCGGGGACGGCACAGATACGCAGTATTTT
. | TRBJ1-4 | TRBV5-6 | TRBD1 | CASSRTPGQGYEKLFF | TGTGCCAGCAGCCGTACACCGGGACAGGGATATGAAAAACTGTTTTTT
few | TRBJ2-3 | TRBV6-1 | . | CASSPTGDTDTQYF | TGTGCCAGCAGTCCAACAGGCGACACAGATACGCAGTATTTT
. | TRBJ2-1 | TRBV5-1 | TRBD2 | CASRHPVTSGRASGNEQFF | TGCGCCAGCAGACATCCCGTCACTAGCGGGAGGGCATCAGGGAATGAGCAGTTCTTC
. | TRBJ2-5 | TRBV5-1 | TRBD2 | CASSLAGTSKETQYF | TGCGCCAGCAGCTTAGCCGGGACTAGCAAAGAGACCCAGTACTTC
. | TRBJ2-3 | TRBV6-1 | . | CASSVQGGGGIGMQYF | TGTGCCAGCAGTGTTCAGGGGGGCGGGGGGATTGGGATGCAGTATTTT
many | TRBJ2-7 | TRBV18 | . | CASSPDYEQYF | TGTGCCAGCAGTCCCGATTACGAGCAGTACTTC
few | TRBJ2-7 | TRBV20-1 | TRBD1 | CSATDREKTYEQYF | TGCAGTGCCACCGACAGGGAGAAAACCTACGAGCAGTACTTC
few | TRBJ2-5 | TRBV10-1 | . | CASSRGGSLETQYF | TGCGCCAGCAGCAGAGGGGGATCCTTGGAGACCCAGTACTTC
many | TRBJ2-7 | TRBV2 | . | CASSVQTGFHEQYF | TGTGCCAGCAGTGTACAAACAGGGTTCCACGAGCAGTACTTC
. | TRBJ2-7 | TRBV11-1 | TRBD1 | CASSLLGQGAGEQYF | TGTGCCAGCAGCTTACTGGGACAGGGGGCTGGGGAGCAGTACTTC
few | TRBJ1-2 | TRBV29-1 | . | CSVGRTDGYTF | TGCAGCGTTGGTAGGACAGATGGCTACACCTTC
. | TRBJ2-5 | TRBV20-1 | TRBD2 | CSASYSGLNNEQYF | TGCAGTGCTTCTTATTCGGGACTAAACAATGAGCAGTACTTC